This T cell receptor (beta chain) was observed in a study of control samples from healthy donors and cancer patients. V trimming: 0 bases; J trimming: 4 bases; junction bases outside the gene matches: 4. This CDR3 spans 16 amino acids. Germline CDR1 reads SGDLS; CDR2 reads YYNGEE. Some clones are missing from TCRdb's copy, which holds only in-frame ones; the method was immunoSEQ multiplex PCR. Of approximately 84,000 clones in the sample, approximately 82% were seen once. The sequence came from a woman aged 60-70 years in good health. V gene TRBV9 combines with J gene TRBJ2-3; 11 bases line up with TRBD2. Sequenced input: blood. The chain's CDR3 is CASSVATSGSPDTQYF. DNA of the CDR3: TGTGCCAGCAGCGTAGCAACTAGCGGGAGCCCAGATACGCAGTATTTT. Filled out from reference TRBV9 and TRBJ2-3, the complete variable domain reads DSGVTQTPKHLITATGQRVTLRCSPRSGDLSVYWYQQSLDQGLQFLIQYYNGEERAKGNILERFSAQQFPDLHSELNLSSLELGDSALYFCASSVATSGSPDTQYFGPGTRLTVL.